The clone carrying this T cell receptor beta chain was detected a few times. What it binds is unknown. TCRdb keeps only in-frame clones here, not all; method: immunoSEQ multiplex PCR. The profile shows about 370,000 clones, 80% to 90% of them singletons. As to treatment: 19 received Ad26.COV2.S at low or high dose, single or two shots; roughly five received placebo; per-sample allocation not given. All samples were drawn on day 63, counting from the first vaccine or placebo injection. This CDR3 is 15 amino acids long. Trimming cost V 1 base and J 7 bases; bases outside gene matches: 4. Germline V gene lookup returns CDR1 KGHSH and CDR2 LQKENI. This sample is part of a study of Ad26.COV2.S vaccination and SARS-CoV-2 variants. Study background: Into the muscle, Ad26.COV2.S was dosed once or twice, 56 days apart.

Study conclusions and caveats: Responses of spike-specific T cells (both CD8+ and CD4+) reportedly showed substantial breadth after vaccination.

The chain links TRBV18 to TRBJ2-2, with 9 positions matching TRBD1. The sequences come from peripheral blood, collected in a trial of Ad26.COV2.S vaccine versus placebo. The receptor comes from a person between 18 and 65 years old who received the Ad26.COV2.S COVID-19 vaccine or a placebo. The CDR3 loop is CASSPQRQGVGELFF. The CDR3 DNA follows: TGTGCCAGCTCACCACAGCGACAGGGGGTCGGGGAGCTGTTTTTT.